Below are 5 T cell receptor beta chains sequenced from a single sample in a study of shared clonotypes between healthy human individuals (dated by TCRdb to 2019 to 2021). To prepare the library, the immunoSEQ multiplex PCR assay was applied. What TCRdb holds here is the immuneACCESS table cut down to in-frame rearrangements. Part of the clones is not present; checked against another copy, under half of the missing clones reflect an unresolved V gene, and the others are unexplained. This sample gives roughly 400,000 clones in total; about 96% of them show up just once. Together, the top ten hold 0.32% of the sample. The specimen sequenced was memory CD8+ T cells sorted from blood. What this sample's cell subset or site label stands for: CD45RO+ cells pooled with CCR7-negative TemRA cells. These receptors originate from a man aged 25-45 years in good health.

This CDR3 reads CASSRGPSVGNTIYF. The CDR3 nucleotides read TGTGCCAGCAGCAGGGGCCCCAGCGTAGGAAACACCATATATTTT. V is TRBV5-6 and J is TRBJ1-3; D might be TRBD1 (5 bases). Germline V gene sequence: CDR1 SGHDT, CDR2 YYEEEE. Trimming cost V 4 bases and J 4 bases, with 15 bases left between them. CDR3 length equals 15 residues.

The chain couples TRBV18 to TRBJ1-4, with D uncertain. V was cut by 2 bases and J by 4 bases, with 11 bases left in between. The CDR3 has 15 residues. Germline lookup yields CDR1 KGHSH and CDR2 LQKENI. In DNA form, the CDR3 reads TGTGCCAGCTCACCATTCGGGAAATTTAATGAAAAACTGTTTTTT. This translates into CASSPFGKFNEKLFF.

CDR3 residues: CASRDFGVETQYF. DNA for the CDR3: TGTGCCAGCCGGGATTTCGGCGTCGAGACCCAGTACTTC. The chain couples TRBV5-4 to TRBJ2-5, with a tentative D call TRBD2 (5 bases). Germline V gene sequence: CDR1 SGHNT, CDR2 YYREEE (reference sequence). Trimming took 7 bases from V and 5 from J, leaving 15 bases between them. The CDR3 spans 13 residues.

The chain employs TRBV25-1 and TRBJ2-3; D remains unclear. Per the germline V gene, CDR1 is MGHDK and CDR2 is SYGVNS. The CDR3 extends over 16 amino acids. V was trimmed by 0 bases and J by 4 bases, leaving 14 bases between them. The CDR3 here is CASSEYKGNEADTQYF. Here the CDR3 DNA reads TGTGCCAGCAGTGAATATAAAGGAAATGAGGCAGATACGCAGTATTTT.

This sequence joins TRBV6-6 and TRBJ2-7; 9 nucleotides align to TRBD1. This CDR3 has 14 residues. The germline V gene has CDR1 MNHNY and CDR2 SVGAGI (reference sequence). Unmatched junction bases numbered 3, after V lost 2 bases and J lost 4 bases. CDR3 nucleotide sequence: TGTGCCAGCAGTTACGTGACAGGGGGGTACGAGCAGTACTTC. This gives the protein CASSYVTGGYEQYF.